The 29 T cell receptor beta chains below all came from one sample that was sequenced in a study of spatial heterogeneity in lung cancer. TCRdb fed the 5' RACE reads into MiXCR, producing one record per CDR3 protein. Of more than 95,000 distinct CDR3 sequences detected, 12% appear once; the ten largest clones hold around 16%. Regarding time point: blood at routine non-recurrence follow-up after resection. Whole RNA obtained from tumor, nontumor lung or frozen PBMC underwent sequencing without sorting. Sequencing was performed on PBMCs, taken at follow-up. These receptors were collected from a male donor with early-stage non-small cell lung cancer.

This chain connects TRBV5-4 to TRBJ2-1; 9 bases align to TRBD2. Germline loops: CDR1 SGHNT, CDR2 YYREEE (reference sequence). V lost 0 bases and J lost 8; bases outside the gene matches: 12. The CDR3 consists of 17 residues. CDR3 nucleotides: TGTGCCAGCAGCTTGGTCCAAACCAGCGGCGGGAGGGATGAGCAGTTCTTC. This gives the protein CASSLVQTSGGRDEQFF.

V usage is TRBV6-5 and J usage is TRBJ1-3; D uncertain. Germline V gene data show CDR1 as MNHEY and CDR2 as SVGAGI. Trimming took 0 bases from V and 0 from J, leaving 9 bases between them. The CDR3 sequence is 16 residues long. This CDR3 reads CASSYSNPRSGNTIYF. In DNA, the CDR3 is TGTGCCAGCAGTTACTCGAACCCCCGCTCTGGAAACACCATATATTTT.

In this sample, this clonotype turned up a few times. The chain joins TRBV20-1 to TRBJ2-4, with D possibly being TRBD2 (6 bases). Germline V gene sequence: CDR1 DFQATT, CDR2 SNEGSKA (reference sequence). V was shortened by 1 base and J by 8 bases, with 12 bases between the two germline ends. The length of the CDR3 is 13 residues. DNA of the CDR3: TGCAGTGCTAGAGTCGGAGGGACGGACATTCAGTACTTC. Amino acids: CSARVGGTDIQYF.

The table lists this clonotype with many counts. The chain joins TRBV9 to TRBJ1-5; D is unresolved. CDR3 length: 14 residues. Per the germline V gene, CDR1 is SGDLS and CDR2 is YYNGEE. Trimming pared 4 bases from V and 0 bases from J, leaving 8 bases between. The CDR3 DNA follows: TGTGCCAGCAGCTCGCGGGGTAGCAATCAGCCCCAGCATTTT. This gives the protein CASSSRGSNQPQHF.

At least ten counts were recorded for this clonotype. The rearrangement joins TRBV6-1 to TRBJ2-7; D unclear. Trimming removed 7 bases from V and 0 bases from J, with 10 bases in between. Germline CDR1 MNHNS, CDR2 SASEGT. The CDR3 sequence is 13 residues long. The CDR3 here is CASTLWASYEQYF. The CDR3 nucleotides read TGTGCCAGCACCCTCTGGGCCTCCTACGAGCAGTACTTC.

The rearrangement joins TRBV6-5 to TRBJ2-5; TRBD2 agrees at 12 bases. The length of the CDR3 is 17 residues. Germline CDR1 reads MNHEY; CDR2 reads SVGAGI. J was trimmed by 1 base and V by 3 bases; bases with no gene match: 6. CDR3 protein: CASSYTLAGGIQETQYF. As DNA, the CDR3 is TGTGCCAGCAGTTATACACTAGCGGGGGGAATCCAAGAGACCCAGTACTTC.

This clonotype was counted many times. V is TRBV10-1 and J is TRBJ2-2; 8 bases align to TRBD1. This CDR3 has 14 amino acids. The junction had 1 base not matched to a gene; V was cut back by 6 bases and J by 1 base. The germline V gene has CDR1 WNHNN and CDR2 SYGVQD (reference sequence). CDR3 region: CASRQGVNTGELFF. The CDR3 DNA follows: TGCGCCAGCAGACAGGGGGTGAACACCGGGGAGCTGTTTTTT.

The chain recombines TRBV6-5 with TRBJ1-2; 7 nucleotides match TRBD1. Germline CDR1 MNHEY, CDR2 SVGAGI. CDR3 size: 15 residues. V was clipped by 2 bases and J by 0 bases; unmatched bases: 3. Written as DNA, the CDR3 is TGTGCCAGCAGTTACGGGACAGTCGCTAACTATGGCTACACCTTC. It codes for CASSYGTVANYGYTF.

The chain has TRBV11-2 and TRBJ2-7; 11 nucleotides align to TRBD2. The J segment lost 7 bases and the V segment lost 3 bases, leaving 5 bases of the junction unmatched. Germline V CDR1 and CDR2: SGHAT, FQNNGV. The CDR3 extends over 14 amino acids. The CDR3 sequence: CASSFSGGAREQYF. CDR3 DNA sequence: TGTGCCAGCAGCTTTAGCGGGGGGGCGCGGGAGCAGTACTTC.

This clonotype has a handful of counts. This chain links TRBV5-1 with TRBJ2-3; a possible D gene is TRBD2 (6 bases). V was pared by 7 bases and J by 4 bases, with 16 bases between. The CDR3 is made up of 14 amino acids. The germline CDR1 and CDR2 sequences are SGHRS and YFSETQ. CDR3 sequence (DNA): TGCGCCAGCTGTATAGCGGAGTACGCAGATACGCAGTATTTT. This sequence encodes CASCIAEYADTQYF.

In this sample, this clonotype turned up a few times. The chain couples TRBV2 to TRBJ1-4, with a weak D call TRBD1 (5 bases). The CDR3 totals 14 residues. Trimming cost V 3 bases and J 5 bases, with 10 bases left between them. Germline values: CDR1 SNHLY, CDR2 FYNNEI. CDR3 sequence (DNA): TGTGCCAGCAGTGAGGGGCGCCCCAATGAAAAACTGTTTTTT. Protein: CASSEGRPNEKLFF.

This clonotype was counted between two and nine times. The V gene is TRBV7-9, the J gene TRBJ2-3; tentative D call: TRBD2 (6 bases). The V and J ends lost 4 bases and 1 base respectively, with 15 bases between them. Germline CDR1 SEHNR, CDR2 FQNEAQ (reference sequence). This CDR3 comprises 16 residues. In DNA form, the CDR3 reads TGTGCCAGCAGCTCCCCGGAGGGGTTACGCACAGATACGCAGTATTTT. Its translation is CASSSPEGLRTDTQYF.

The rearrangement joins TRBV10-3 to TRBJ2-3, with D unresolved. V was clipped by 3 bases and J by 2 bases, with 3 bases between them. CDR1 is ENHRY and CDR2 is SYGVKD in the germline V gene. The CDR3 has 12 amino acids. CDR3 coding DNA: TGTGCCATCAGTGAAACCACAGATACGCAGTATTTT. Its protein product is CAISETTDTQYF.

The chain recombines TRBV28 with TRBJ1-3; no definite D call. Germline lookup yields CDR1 MDHEN and CDR2 SYDVKM. The CDR3 contains 14 residues. The V gene lost 8 bases and the J gene lost 0 bases, with 11 bases spanning the gap. The CDR3 is CASLRPSSGNTIYF. DNA of the CDR3: TGTGCCAGCCTCCGACCTTCCTCTGGAAACACCATATATTTT.

This clonotype appeared many times. The rearrangement joins TRBV18 to TRBJ1-1; D unresolved. Germline CDR1 KGHSH, CDR2 LQKENI. This CDR3 comprises 13 residues. V dropped 0 bases and J dropped 7 bases, with 9 bases sitting between them. The chain's CDR3 is CASSPPLTSEAFF. DNA of the CDR3: TGTGCCAGCTCACCACCGCTTACGAGTGAAGCTTTCTTT.

This clonotype was counted many times. The rearrangement joins TRBV5-5 to TRBJ1-5; D not resolved. Trimming shortened V by 3 bases and J by 1 base, and 8 bases separated the two germline ends. The CDR3 has 14 residues. Germline V gives CDR1 SGHKS, CDR2 YYEKEE (reference sequence). The DNA for the CDR3 is TGTGCCAGCAGCTATGGTAACAGCAATCAGCCCCAGCATTTT. It is translated as CASSYGNSNQPQHF.

V gene TRBV20-1 combines with J gene TRBJ2-3; TRBD2 matches at 9 bases. Germline loops: CDR1 DFQATT, CDR2 SNEGSKA (reference sequence). V was clipped by 6 bases and J by 5 bases; unmatched bases: 12. The CDR3 has 15 residues. The CDR3 DNA reads TGCAGTGCCGGGAGAGGGGCTAGCGGGAAAGATACGCAGTATTTT. This codes for CSAGRGASGKDTQYF.

This clonotype was seen more than once but under ten times. V is TRBV6-5 and J is TRBJ1-3; no firm D call. The CDR3 has 10 amino acids. The germline CDR1 and CDR2 sequences are MNHEY and SVGAGI. V dropped 10 bases and J dropped 10 bases, with 11 bases sitting between them. The CDR3 DNA is TGTGCCAACCCCGTTTCAACCATATATTTT. Its translation: CANPVSTIYF.

The sample holds many counts of this clonotype. V usage is TRBV6-5 and J usage is TRBJ2-2, with TRBD1 matching 7 bases. This CDR3 spans 14 amino acids. J was trimmed by 4 bases and V by 2 bases; bases with no gene match: 1. Germline-derived CDR1 and CDR2 are MNHEY and SVGAGI. The CDR3 protein is CASSYDRATGELFF. CDR3 sequence (DNA): TGTGCCAGCAGTTACGACAGGGCCACCGGGGAGCTGTTTTTT.

This clonotype has ten or more counts. The CDR3 coding sequence is TGCAGCGCAACGATCTACAATGAGCAGTTCTTC. Amino acid sequence: CSATIYNEQFF. The V and J genes are TRBV29-1 and TRBJ2-1, with D unresolved. CDR1 is SQVTM and CDR2 is ANQGSEA in the germline V gene. This CDR3 contains 11 residues. V shed 7 bases and J shed 3 bases, with 7 bases lying between them.

This clonotype turned up a few times. This sequence joins TRBV3-1 and TRBJ1-1; D gene ambiguous. Germline V CDR1 and CDR2: LGHDT, YNNKEL (reference sequence). V lost 3 bases, J lost 6 bases, and 11 bases lay in between. This CDR3 is built from 13 residues. CDR3 protein: CASSHRHLPEAFF. CDR3 bases: TGTGCCAGCAGCCATCGTCATTTACCTGAAGCTTTCTTT. Full variable domain (outside the CDR3, taken from reference TRBV3-1 and TRBJ1-1): DTAVSQTPKYLVTQMGNDKSIKCEQNLGHDTMYWYKQDSKKFLKIMFSYNNKELIINETVPNRFSPKSPDKAHLNLHINSLELGDSAVYFCASSHRHLPEAFFGQGTRLTVV.

The table lists this clonotype with many counts. V and J are TRBV12-3 or TRBV12-4 and TRBJ1-2; possibly TRBD1 for D (5 bases). The CDR3 covers 14 residues. V lost 7 bases and J 4 bases, leaving 16 bases between the germline ends. The CDR3: CASTSGIGGYGYTF. In DNA form, the CDR3 reads TGTGCCAGCACCTCAGGCATCGGGGGCTATGGCTACACCTTC.

This clonotype showed up just a few times. The chain uses TRBV28 and TRBJ1-1; 9 bases map to TRBD1. The CDR3 loop spans 16 amino acids. V lost 3 bases, J lost 6 bases, and 11 bases stayed unmatched. Germline CDR1 is MDHEN and CDR2 is SYDVKM. The CDR3 protein is CASSLLGGQGMPEAFF. CDR3 DNA: TGTGCCAGCAGTTTGCTCGGAGGACAGGGGATGCCTGAAGCTTTCTTT.

V and J are TRBV4-1 and TRBJ1-5; D remains unclear. Trimming removed 0 bases at V and 6 bases at J, with 6 bases between. Germline V gene data show CDR1 as MGHRA and CDR2 as YSYEKL. The CDR3 is 13 residues long. The CDR3 sequence is CASSQDYGQPQHF. CDR3 DNA: TGCGCCAGCAGCCAAGATTATGGTCAGCCCCAGCATTTT.

The sample holds a few counts of this clonotype. The chain has TRBV4-3 and TRBJ1-6; TRBD1 might be the D (5 bases). V was cut by 3 bases and J by 0 bases, with 9 bases left in between. Germline CDR1 is LGHNA and CDR2 is YSLEER. The CDR3 has 16 residues. As DNA, the CDR3 is TGCGCCAGCAGCCATGGGGGGAGCTCCTATAATTCACCCCTCCACTTT. It encodes CASSHGGSSYNSPLHF.

This clonotype showed up many times. The chain links TRBV12-3 or TRBV12-4 to TRBJ2-1, with 7 nucleotides matching TRBD1. The CDR3 sequence is 15 residues long. The trim removed 4 bases at V and 2 bases at J, leaving 5 bases unmatched. The CDR3 region is CASSSGQITYNEQFF. The CDR3 nucleotides are TGTGCCAGCAGTTCGGGACAGATAACCTACAATGAGCAGTTCTTC.

This clonotype was detected only a few times. The chain recombines TRBV12-3 or TRBV12-4 with TRBJ2-7; the match to TRBD1 covers 7 bases. The V and J ends lost 5 bases and 3 bases, in that order; junction bases with no gene match: 4. The CDR3 is 13 amino acids. The CDR3 region has the DNA TGTGCCAGCAGTCTCCGGGACAGCTACGAGCAGTACTTC. This sequence encodes CASSLRDSYEQYF.

This clonotype was recorded a few times. Here the CDR3 DNA reads TGTGCCAGCAGTCGAGCCCAAACAATTGCAGATACGCAGTATTTT. This sequence encodes CASSRAQTIADTQYF. The J gene is TRBJ2-3, the V gene TRBV9, with D unclear. From germline, CDR1 is SGDLS and CDR2 YYNGEE. The CDR3 loop spans 15 amino acids. Trimming took 5 bases from V and 4 from J, leaving 17 bases between them.

This clonotype occurred a few times. The chain carries TRBV5-6 and TRBJ1-6, with TRBD1 identical over 8 bases. The V gene end was trimmed by 3 bases and the J gene end by 7 bases; junction bases not matched to a gene: 3. This CDR3 is 14 amino acids long. The germline gives CDR1 SGHDT, CDR2 YYEEEE. For the CDR3, the DNA is TGTGCCAGCAGCTGGGCAGGGGGCAATTCACCCCTCCACTTT. As protein: CASSWAGGNSPLHF.